At least ten counts were recorded for the clone carrying this T cell receptor (beta chain). The data are from a study of T cell repertoires in cytomegalovirus infection. The wider study: A matching HLA type, together with CMV infection, was signaled by public TCR beta signatures.

MiXCR, run by TCRdb on the reads, gives a single entry per CDR3 protein. The sample holds almost 550,000 distinct CDR3 sequences, approximately 16% seen once. The specimen was CD8+ T cells from PBMCs. This clonotype was obtained from a human donor in good health (CMV status not recorded). Some clones in this sample may be carry-over from other donors' samples.

CDR3 coding DNA: TGTGCCAGCTCAGGGCAACAGGAGGGGTATGGCTACACCTTC. As protein: CASSGQQEGYGYTF. V usage is TRBV9 and J usage is TRBJ1-2; a possible D gene is TRBD1 (5 bases). This CDR3 is 14 amino acids long. V lost 7 bases and J 5 bases, leaving 18 bases between the germline ends. Germline V lookup: CDR1 SGDLS, CDR2 YYNGEE. The full variable domain, its missing parts supplied by reference TRBV9 and TRBJ1-2, is DSGVTQTPKHLITATGQRVTLRCSPRSGDLSVYWYQQSLDQGLQFLIQYYNGEERAKGNILERFSAQQFPDLHSELNLSSLELGDSALYFCASSGQQEGYGYTFGSGTRLTVV.